This TCR beta chain was recovered during a study of blood T cell repertoires in COVID-19. The wider study: The samples span acute and convalescent COVID-19 from the United States, Italy and Spain. PBMCs, B-cell-depleted T cells, or T cells were the source of the cDNA or gDNA that made up the material.

Authors' methods: Using reference gene primer amplification, nucleated cell counts were estimated. Assay: immunoSEQ multiplex PCR; the TCRdb copy retains only in-frame clones and omits some. That table furnishes V, J and clone size, whereas the DNA furnished D and trimming. The profile shows about 210,000 clones, 70% to 90% of them singletons. V dropped 3 bases and J dropped 4; count of bases not matched to a gene: 6. Germline values: CDR1 SEHNR, CDR2 FQNEAQ (reference sequence). CDR3 length: 15 amino acids. The chain links TRBV7-9 to TRBJ2-7; 10 bases are shared with TRBD1. The sequence came from a man aged 35 to 55 with acute or convalescent COVID-19. Source material: peripheral blood. In DNA, the CDR3 is TGTGCCAGCAGCTTCAAGACAGGGGGCCAATACGAGCAGTACTTC. This gives the protein CASSFKTGGQYEQYF. Full variable domain (outside the CDR3, taken from reference TRBV7-9 and TRBJ2-7): DTGVSQNPRHKITKRGQNVTFRCDPISEHNRLYWYRQTLGQGPEFLTYFQNEAQLEKSRLLSDRFSAERPKGSFSTLEIQRTEQGDSAMYLCASSFKTGGQYEQYFGPGTRLTVT.